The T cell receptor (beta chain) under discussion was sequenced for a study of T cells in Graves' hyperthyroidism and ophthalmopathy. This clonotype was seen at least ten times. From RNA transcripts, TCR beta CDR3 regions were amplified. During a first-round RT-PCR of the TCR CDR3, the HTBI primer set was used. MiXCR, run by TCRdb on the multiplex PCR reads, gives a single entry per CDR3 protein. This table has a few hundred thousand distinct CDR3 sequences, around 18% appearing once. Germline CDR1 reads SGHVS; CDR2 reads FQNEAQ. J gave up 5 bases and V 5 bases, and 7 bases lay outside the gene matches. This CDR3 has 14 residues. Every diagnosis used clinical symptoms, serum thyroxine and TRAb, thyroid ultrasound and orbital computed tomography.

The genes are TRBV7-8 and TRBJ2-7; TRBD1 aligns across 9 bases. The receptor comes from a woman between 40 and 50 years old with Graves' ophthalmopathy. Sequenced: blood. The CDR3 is CASSMPGQGNEQYF. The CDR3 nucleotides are TGTGCCAGCAGCATGCCGGGACAGGGCAACGAGCAGTACTTC. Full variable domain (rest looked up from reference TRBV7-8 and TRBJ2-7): GAGVSQSPRYKVAKRGQDVALRCDPISGHVSLFWYQQALGQGPEFLTYFQNEAQLDKSGLPSDRFFAERPEGSVSTLKIQRTQQEDSAVYLCASSMPGQGNEQYFGPGTRLTVT.